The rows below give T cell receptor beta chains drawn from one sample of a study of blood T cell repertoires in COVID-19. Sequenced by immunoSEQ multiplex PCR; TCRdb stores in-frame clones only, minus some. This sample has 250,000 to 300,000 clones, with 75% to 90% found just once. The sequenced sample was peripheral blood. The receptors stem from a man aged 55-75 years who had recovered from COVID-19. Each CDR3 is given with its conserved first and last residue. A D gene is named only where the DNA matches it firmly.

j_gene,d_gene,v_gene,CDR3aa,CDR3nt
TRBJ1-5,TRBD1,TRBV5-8,CASSPGQGINQPQHF,TGTGCCAGCAGCCCGGGACAGGGGATCAATCAGCCCCAGCATTTT
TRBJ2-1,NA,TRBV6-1,CASSEFGGSLSYNEQFF,TGTGCCAGCAGTGAATTTGGGGGCAGTCTCTCCTACAATGAGCAGTTCTTC
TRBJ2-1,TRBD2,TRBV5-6,CASSFLAGMDNEQFF,TGTGCCAGCAGCTTCCTAGCGGGAATGGACAATGAGCAGTTCTTC
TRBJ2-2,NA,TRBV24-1,CATSSAGVNTGELFF,TGTGCCACCTCATCGGCAGGGGTCAACACCGGGGAGCTGTTTTTT
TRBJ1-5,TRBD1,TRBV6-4,CASRSRDRVNQPQHF,TGTGCCAGCCGCAGCCGGGACAGGGTTAATCAGCCCCAGCATTTT
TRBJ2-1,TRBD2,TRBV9,CASSRTSGSSYNEQFF,TGTGCCAGCAGCCGCACTAGCGGATCCTCCTACAATGAGCAGTTCTTC
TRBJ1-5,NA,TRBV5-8,CASSFSPYSNQPQHF,TGTGCCAGCAGCTTCTCTCCCTATAGCAATCAGCCCCAGCATTTT
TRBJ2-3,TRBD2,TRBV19,CASMVAGRSTDTQYF,TGTGCCAGTATGGTAGCGGGGCGAAGCACAGATACGCAGTATTTT
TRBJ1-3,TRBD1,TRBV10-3,CAISEGDRVTGNTIYF,TGTGCCATCAGTGAAGGGGACAGGGTTACGGGAAACACCATATATTTT
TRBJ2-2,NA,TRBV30,CAWRSGLSTGELFF,TGTGCCTGGAGATCGGGACTCAGCACCGGGGAGCTGTTTTTT
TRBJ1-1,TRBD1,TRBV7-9,CASSDRGADTEAFF,TGTGCCAGCAGCGACAGGGGTGCGGACACTGAAGCTTTCTTT
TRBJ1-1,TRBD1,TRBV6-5,CASSSDRAARAFF,TGTGCCAGCAGTTCTGACAGGGCGGCTAGAGCTTTCTTT